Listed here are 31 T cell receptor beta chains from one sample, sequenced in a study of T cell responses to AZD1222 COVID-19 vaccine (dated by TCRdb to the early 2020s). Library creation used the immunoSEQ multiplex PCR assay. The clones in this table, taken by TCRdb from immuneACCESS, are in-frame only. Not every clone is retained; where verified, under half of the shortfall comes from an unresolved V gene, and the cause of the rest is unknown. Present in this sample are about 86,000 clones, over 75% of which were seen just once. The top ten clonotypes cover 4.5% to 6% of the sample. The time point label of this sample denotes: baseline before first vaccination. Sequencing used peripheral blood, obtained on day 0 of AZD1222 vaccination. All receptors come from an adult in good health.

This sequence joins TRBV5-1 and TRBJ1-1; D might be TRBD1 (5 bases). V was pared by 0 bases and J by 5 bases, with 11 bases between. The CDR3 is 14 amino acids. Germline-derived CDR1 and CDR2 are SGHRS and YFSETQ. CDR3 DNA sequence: TGCGCCAGCAGCTTGGCCTACGGGGGTACTGAAGCTTTCTTT. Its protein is CASSLAYGGTEAFF.

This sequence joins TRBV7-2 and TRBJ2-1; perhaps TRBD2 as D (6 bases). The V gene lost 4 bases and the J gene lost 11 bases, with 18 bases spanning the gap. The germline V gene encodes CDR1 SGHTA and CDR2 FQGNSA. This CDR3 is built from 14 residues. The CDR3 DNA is TGTGCCAGCAGCTCCCAGTTTGTGCGGGACCAGCAGTTCTTC. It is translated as CASSSQFVRDQQFF.

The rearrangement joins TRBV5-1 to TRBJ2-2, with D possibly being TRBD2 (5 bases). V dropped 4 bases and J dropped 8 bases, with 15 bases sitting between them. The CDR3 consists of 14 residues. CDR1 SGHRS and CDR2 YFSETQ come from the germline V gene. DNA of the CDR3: TGCGCCAGCAGCGCGGCTAGCCTTACGGGGGAGCTGTTTTTT. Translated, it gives CASSAASLTGELFF.

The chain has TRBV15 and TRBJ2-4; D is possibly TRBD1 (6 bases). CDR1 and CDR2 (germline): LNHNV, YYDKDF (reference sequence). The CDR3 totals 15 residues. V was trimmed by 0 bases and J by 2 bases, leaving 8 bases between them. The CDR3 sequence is CATSRDGGTKNIQYF. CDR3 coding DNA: TGTGCCACCAGCAGAGATGGGGGCACCAAAAACATTCAGTACTTC.

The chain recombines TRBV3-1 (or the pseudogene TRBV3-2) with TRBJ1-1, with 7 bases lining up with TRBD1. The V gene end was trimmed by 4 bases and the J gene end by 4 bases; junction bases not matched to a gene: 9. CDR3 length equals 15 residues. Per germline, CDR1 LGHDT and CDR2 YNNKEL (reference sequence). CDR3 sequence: CASSRGGGETTEAFF. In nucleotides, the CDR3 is TGTGCCAGCAGCCGGGGAGGGGGCGAAACCACTGAAGCTTTCTTT.

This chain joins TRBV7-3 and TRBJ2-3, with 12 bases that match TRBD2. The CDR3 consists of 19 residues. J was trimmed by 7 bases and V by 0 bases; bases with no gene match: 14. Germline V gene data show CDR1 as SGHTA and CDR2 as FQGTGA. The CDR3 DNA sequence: TGTGCCAGCAGCTTAACTCAAGGGGGCCTAGCGGGAGGGTCAAATACGCAGTATTTT. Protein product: CASSLTQGGLAGGSNTQYF.

CDR3 sequence reads: CASSEPGWNQPQHF. Written as DNA, the CDR3 is TGTGCCAGCAGTGAGCCAGGGTGGAATCAGCCCCAGCATTTT. The rearrangement uses TRBV6-1 and TRBJ1-5, with D tentatively TRBD1 (5 bases). V was cut by 3 bases and J by 4 bases, with 10 bases left in between. CDR1 and CDR2 (germline): MNHNS, SASEGT. The CDR3 totals 14 residues.

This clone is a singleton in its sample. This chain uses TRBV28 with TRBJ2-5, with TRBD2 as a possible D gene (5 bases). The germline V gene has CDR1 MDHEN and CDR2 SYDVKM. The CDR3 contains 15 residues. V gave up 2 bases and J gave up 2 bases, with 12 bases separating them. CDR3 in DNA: TGTGCCAGCAGTTTACCCAGCGGAGGACAAGAGACCCAGTACTTC. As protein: CASSLPSGGQETQYF.

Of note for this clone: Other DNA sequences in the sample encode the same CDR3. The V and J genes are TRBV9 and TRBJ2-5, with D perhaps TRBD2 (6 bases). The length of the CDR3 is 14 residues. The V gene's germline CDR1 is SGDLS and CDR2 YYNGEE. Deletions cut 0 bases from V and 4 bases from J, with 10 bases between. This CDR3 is CASSVDGRGETQYF. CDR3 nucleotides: TGTGCCAGCAGCGTAGACGGGAGAGGAGAGACCCAGTACTTC.

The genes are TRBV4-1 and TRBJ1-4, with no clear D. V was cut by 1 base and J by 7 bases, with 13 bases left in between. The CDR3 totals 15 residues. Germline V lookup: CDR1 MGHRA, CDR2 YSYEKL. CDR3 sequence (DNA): TGCGCCAGCAGCCAAGCCGAAGGATATACTGAAAAACTGTTTTTT. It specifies CASSQAEGYTEKLFF.

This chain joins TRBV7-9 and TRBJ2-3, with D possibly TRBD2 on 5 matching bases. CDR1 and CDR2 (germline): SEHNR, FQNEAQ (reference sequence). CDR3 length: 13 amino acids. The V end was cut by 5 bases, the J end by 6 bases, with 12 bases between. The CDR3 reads CASSDGGQDTQYF. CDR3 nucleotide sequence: TGTGCCAGCAGCGACGGCGGGCAGGATACGCAGTATTTT.

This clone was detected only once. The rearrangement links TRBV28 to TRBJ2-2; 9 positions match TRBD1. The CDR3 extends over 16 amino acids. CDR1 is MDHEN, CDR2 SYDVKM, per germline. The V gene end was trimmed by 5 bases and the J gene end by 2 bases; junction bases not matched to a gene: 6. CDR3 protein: CASSPLGQGNTGELFF. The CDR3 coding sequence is TGTGCCAGCAGTCCGCTGGGACAGGGAAACACCGGGGAGCTGTTTTTT.

The CDR3 coding sequence is TGTGCCAGTAGGCACGACAGGAGCTCCTACAATGAGCAGTTCTTC. It codes for CASRHDRSSYNEQFF. The chain is built from TRBV19 and TRBJ2-1, with D perhaps matching TRBD1 (6 bases). Germline CDR1 is LNHDA and CDR2 is SQIVND (reference sequence). Trimming left V 6 bases short and J 0 bases short, with 12 bases between. The CDR3 extends over 15 amino acids.

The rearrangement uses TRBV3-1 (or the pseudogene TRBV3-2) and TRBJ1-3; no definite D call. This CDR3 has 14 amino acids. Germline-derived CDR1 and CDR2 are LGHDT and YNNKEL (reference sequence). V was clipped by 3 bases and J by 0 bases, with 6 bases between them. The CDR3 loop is CASSHSNSGNTIYF. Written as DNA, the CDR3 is TGTGCCAGCAGCCACAGCAACTCTGGAAACACCATATATTTT.

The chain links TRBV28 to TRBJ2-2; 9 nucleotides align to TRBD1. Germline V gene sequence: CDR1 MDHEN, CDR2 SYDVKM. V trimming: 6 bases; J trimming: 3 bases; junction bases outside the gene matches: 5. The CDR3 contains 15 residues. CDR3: CASSTGGRYTGELFF. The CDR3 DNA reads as TGTGCCAGCAGCACAGGGGGCAGGTACACCGGGGAGCTGTTTTTT.

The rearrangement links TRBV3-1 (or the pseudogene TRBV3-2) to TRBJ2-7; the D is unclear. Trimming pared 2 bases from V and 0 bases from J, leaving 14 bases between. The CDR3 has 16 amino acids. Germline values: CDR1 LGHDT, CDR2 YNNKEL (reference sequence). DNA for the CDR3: TGTGCCAGCAGCCAAATGGCGTCTAAGAGCTCCTACGAGCAGTACTTC. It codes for CASSQMASKSSYEQYF.

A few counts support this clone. CDR3 coding DNA: TGCGCCAGCAGCTTGGCAGGGGCGAGGAACACCGGGGAGCTGTTTTTT. As protein: CASSLAGARNTGELFF. The V and J genes are TRBV5-1 and TRBJ2-2; possibly TRBD1 for D (6 bases). Trimming removed 0 bases at V and 1 base at J, with 10 bases between. In germline, CDR1 is SGHRS, CDR2 YFSETQ. The length of the CDR3 is 16 residues. Full variable domain (outside the CDR3, taken from reference TRBV5-1 and TRBJ2-2): KAGVTQTPRYLIKTRGQQVTLSCSPISGHRSVSWYQQTPGQGLQFLFEYFSETQRNKGNFPGRFSGRQFSNSRSEMNVSTLELGDSALYLCASSLAGARNTGELFFGEGSRLTVL.

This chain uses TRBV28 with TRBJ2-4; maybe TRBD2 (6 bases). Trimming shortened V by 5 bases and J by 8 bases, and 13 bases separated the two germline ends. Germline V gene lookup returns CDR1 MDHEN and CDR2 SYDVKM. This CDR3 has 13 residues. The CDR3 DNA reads TGTGCCAGCAGTCAAGGAGGGGTGGACATTCAGTACTTC. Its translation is CASSQGGVDIQYF.

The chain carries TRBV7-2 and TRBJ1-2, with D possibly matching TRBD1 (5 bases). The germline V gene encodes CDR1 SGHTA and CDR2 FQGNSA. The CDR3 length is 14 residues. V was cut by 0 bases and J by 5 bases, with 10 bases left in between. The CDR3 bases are TGTGCCAGCAGCTTAGCCGGGACGGATTATGGCTACACCTTC. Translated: CASSLAGTDYGYTF.

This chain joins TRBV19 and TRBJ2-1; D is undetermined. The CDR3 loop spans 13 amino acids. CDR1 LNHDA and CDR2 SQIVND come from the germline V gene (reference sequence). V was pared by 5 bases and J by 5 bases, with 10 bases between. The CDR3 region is CASSETGNNEQFF. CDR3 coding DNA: TGTGCCAGTAGTGAGACGGGCAACAATGAGCAGTTCTTC.

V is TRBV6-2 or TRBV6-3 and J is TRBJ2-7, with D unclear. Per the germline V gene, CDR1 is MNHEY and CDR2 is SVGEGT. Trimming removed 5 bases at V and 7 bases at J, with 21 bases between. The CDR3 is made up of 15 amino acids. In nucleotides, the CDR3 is TGTGCCAGCAGTGGGTCCCCCCCCTCTACGTGGGAGCAGTACTTC. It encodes CASSGSPPSTWEQYF.

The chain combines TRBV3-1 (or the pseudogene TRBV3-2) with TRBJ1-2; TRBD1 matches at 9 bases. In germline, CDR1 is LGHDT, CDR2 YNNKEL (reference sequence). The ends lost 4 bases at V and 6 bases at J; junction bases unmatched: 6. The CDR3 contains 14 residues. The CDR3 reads CASSRAQGAHGYTF. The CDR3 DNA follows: TGTGCCAGCAGCCGCGCACAGGGGGCGCATGGCTACACCTTC.

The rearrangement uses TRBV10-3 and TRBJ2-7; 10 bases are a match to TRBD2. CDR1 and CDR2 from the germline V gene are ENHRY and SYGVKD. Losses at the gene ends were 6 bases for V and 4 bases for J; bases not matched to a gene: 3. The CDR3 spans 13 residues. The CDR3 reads CAIRGTSDYEQYF. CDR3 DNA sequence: TGTGCCATCAGGGGGACTAGCGATTACGAGCAGTACTTC.

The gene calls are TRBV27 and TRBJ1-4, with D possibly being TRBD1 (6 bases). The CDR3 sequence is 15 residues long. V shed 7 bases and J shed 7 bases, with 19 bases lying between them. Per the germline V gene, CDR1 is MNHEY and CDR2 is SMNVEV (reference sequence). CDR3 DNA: TGTGCCAGCACCCTTTACTCAGGGGCGGGTGAAAAACTGTTTTTT. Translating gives CASTLYSGAGEKLFF. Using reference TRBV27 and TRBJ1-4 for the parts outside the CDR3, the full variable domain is EAQVTQNPRYLITVTGKKLTVTCSQNMNHEYMSWYRQDPGLGLRQIYYSMNVEVTDKGDVPEGYKVSRKEKRNFPLILESPSPNQTSLYFCASTLYSGAGEKLFFGSGTQLSVL.

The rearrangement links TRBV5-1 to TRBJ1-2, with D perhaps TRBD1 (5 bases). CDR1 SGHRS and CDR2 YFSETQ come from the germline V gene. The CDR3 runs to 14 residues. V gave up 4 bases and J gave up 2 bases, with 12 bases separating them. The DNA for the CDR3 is TGCGCCAGCAGCGCAACGGACAACAACTATGGCTACACCTTC. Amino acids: CASSATDNNYGYTF.

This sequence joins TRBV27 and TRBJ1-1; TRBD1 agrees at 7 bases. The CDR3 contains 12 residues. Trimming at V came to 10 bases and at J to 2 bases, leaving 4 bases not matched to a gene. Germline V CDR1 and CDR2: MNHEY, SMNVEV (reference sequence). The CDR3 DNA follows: TGTGCCACCCAGGGGGATAACACTGAAGCTTTCTTT. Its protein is CATQGDNTEAFF.

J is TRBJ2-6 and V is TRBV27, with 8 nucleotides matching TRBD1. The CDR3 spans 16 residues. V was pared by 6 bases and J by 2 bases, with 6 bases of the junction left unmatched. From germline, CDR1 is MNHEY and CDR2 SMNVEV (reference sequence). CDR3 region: CASSPQGAAGANVLTF. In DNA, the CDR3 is TGTGCCAGCAGCCCCCAGGGGGCGGCTGGGGCCAACGTCCTGACTTTC.

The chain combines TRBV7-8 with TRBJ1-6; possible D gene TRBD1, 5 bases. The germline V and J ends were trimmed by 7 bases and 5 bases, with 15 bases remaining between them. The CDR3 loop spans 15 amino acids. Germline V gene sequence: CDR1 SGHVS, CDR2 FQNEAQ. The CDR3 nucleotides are TGTGCCAGCACCCTAGGGGCAGGGAATAATTCACCCCTCCACTTT. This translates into CASTLGAGNNSPLHF. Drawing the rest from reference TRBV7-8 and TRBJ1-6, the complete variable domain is GAGVSQSPRYKVAKRGQDVALRCDPISGHVSLFWYQQALGQGPEFLTYFQNEAQLDKSGLPSDRFFAERPEGSVSTLKIQRTQQEDSAVYLCASTLGAGNNSPLHFGNGTRLTVT.

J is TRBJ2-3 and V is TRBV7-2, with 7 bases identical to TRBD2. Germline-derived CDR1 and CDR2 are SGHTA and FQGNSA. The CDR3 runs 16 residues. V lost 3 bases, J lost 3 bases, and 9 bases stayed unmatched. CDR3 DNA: TGTGCCAGCAGCTTGTCAGGACTAGGTCTGACAGATACGCAGTATTTT. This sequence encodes CASSLSGLGLTDTQYF.

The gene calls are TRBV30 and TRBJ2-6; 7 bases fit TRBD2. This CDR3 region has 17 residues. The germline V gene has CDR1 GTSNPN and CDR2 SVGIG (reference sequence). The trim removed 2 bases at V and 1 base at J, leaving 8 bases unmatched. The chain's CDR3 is CAWSFFGGSSGANVLTF. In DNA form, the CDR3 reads TGTGCCTGGAGTTTTTTCGGGGGGTCGTCTGGGGCCAACGTCCTGACTTTC.

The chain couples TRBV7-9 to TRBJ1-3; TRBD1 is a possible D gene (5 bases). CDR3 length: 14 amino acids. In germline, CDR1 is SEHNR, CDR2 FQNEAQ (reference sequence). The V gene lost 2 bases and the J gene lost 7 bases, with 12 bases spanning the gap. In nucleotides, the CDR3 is TGTGCCAGCAGCTTAAGAACAGGAGGGAACACCATATATTTT. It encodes CASSLRTGGNTIYF.